Presented here are 25 T cell receptor beta chains from one specimen sequenced in a study of cytomegalovirus exposure and HLA in healthy donors. The data were produced by immunoSEQ multiplex PCR, yet TCRdb's version contains in-frame clones alone and is incomplete. Among some 250,000 clones listed, around 91% were seen once. The sample was PBMCs. The receptors were gathered from a woman aged 25 to 39 in good health and CMV-seronegative.

The rearrangement links TRBV27 to TRBJ2-3; the match to TRBD1 covers 9 bases. This CDR3 region has 17 residues. The ends lost 10 bases at V and 2 bases at J; junction bases unmatched: 16. Germline V gene sequence: CDR1 MNHEY, CDR2 SMNVEV (reference sequence). The CDR3 is CATKLLRQGENTDTQYF. The CDR3 nucleotides read TGTGCCACAAAACTTTTAAGACAGGGGGAGAACACAGATACGCAGTATTTT.

This clone was recorded once. The J gene is TRBJ2-7, the V gene TRBV27; weak D call: TRBD2 (5 bases). V gave up 6 bases and J gave up 4 bases, with 16 bases separating them. The CDR3 is 14 amino acids. From germline, CDR1 is MNHEY and CDR2 SMNVEV (reference sequence). CDR3 protein: CASSPTGGLYEQYF. DNA for the CDR3: TGTGCCAGCAGCCCGACTGGCGGGTTGTACGAGCAGTACTTC.

The V call is TRBV9, the J call TRBJ2-3, with 10 bases that match TRBD2. CDR3 size: 15 residues. Germline CDR1 SGDLS, CDR2 YYNGEE. V was pared by 3 bases and J by 4 bases, with 5 bases of the junction left unmatched. The CDR3 region is CASSGSGRVSDTQYF. In DNA form, the CDR3 reads TGTGCCAGCAGCGGAAGCGGGAGGGTTTCAGATACGCAGTATTTT.

This clone was seen only once. The chain links TRBV27 to TRBJ1-2, with 7 positions matching TRBD1. The CDR3 is 13 amino acids. CDR1 and CDR2 from the germline V gene are MNHEY and SMNVEV (reference sequence). V trimming: 4 bases; J trimming: 3 bases; junction bases outside the gene matches: 2. The CDR3 is CASSWDRHYGYTF. The CDR3 DNA follows: TGTGCCAGCAGTTGGGACAGACACTATGGCTACACCTTC.

The rearrangement links TRBV27 to TRBJ2-3; 9 bases align to TRBD1. V gave up 6 bases and J gave up 3 bases; unmatched junction bases: 1. The CDR3 totals 13 residues. The V gene's germline CDR1 is MNHEY and CDR2 SMNVEV (reference sequence). CDR3 bases: TGTGCCAGCAGCGACAGGGGGACAGATACGCAGTATTTT. It encodes CASSDRGTDTQYF.

This chain uses TRBV2 with TRBJ1-1, with a tentative D call TRBD1 (5 bases). The CDR3 has 10 residues. V was cut by 10 bases and J by 5 bases, with 8 bases left in between. The V gene's germline CDR1 is SNHLY and CDR2 FYNNEI. The CDR3 bases are TGTGCCACGTGGGGGACTGAAGCTTTCTTT. This translates into CATWGTEAFF.

The V call is TRBV20-1, the J call TRBJ2-1, with D unresolved. The V end lost 0 bases, the J end lost 9 bases, and 3 bases lay between the germline ends. The CDR3 covers 10 residues. CDR1 and CDR2 (germline): DFQATT, SNEGSKA (reference sequence). The CDR3 DNA reads as TGCAGTGCTAGAGATGGTGAGCAGTTCTTC. Amino acid sequence: CSARDGEQFF.

The chain couples TRBV19 to TRBJ1-2; D remains ambiguous. The CDR3 contains 15 residues. In germline, CDR1 is LNHDA, CDR2 SQIVND (reference sequence). V shed 5 bases and J shed 8 bases, with 21 bases lying between them. The CDR3 protein is CASSAVHNDIYGYTF. CDR3 coding DNA: TGTGCCAGTAGTGCTGTACACAATGACATATACGGCTACACCTTC.

The rearrangement uses TRBV13 and TRBJ1-1; tentatively, D is TRBD1 (6 bases). There are 13 residues in the CDR3. CDR1 PRHDT and CDR2 FYEKMQ come from the germline V gene (reference sequence). Trimming took off 5 bases at V and 1 base at J, with 8 bases between the two ends. The CDR3 loop is CASSKTGNTEAFF. CDR3 DNA: TGTGCCAGCAGCAAGACAGGGAACACTGAAGCTTTCTTT.

The chain recombines TRBV28 with TRBJ1-2; 9 bases align to TRBD1. J lost 6 bases, V lost 5 bases, and 7 bases had no gene match. This CDR3 spans 14 amino acids. In germline, CDR1 is MDHEN, CDR2 SYDVKM. This CDR3 is CASSAGTGYNGYTF. The CDR3 coding sequence is TGTGCCAGCAGTGCGGGGACAGGGTATAATGGCTACACCTTC.

Details on this clone: At one end, the junction sequence differs from germline, possibly due to a read error. CDR3 in DNA: TGTGCCAGCAGTTTAGGGACAGGGATCTACGAGCAGTACTTC. This gives the protein CASSLGTGIYEQYF. This chain connects TRBV7-2 to TRBJ2-7, with 9 bases aligning to TRBD1. This CDR3 has 14 residues. Germline V gene sequence: CDR1 SGHTA, CDR2 FQGNSA.

This clone has a single count. This CDR3 is also generated by other DNA sequences in the sample. J is TRBJ2-5 and V is TRBV20-1; D is undetermined. This CDR3 has 10 residues. Per the germline V gene, CDR1 is DFQATT and CDR2 is SNEGSKA (reference sequence). Trimming left V 6 bases short and J 5 bases short, with 7 bases between. The CDR3 DNA reads as TGCAGTGCGCGACGGGAGACCCAGTACTTC. It encodes CSARRETQYF.

The chain uses TRBV7-6 and TRBJ2-1; the D call may be TRBD1 or TRBD2 (5 bases each). The CDR3 runs 20 residues. The germline V and J ends were trimmed by 4 bases and 1 base, with 26 bases remaining between them. Germline CDR1 reads SGHVS; CDR2 reads FNYEAQ. CDR3 sequence (DNA): TGTGCCAGCAGCTCGGACTTCTTTTTTGGGGGTAGAGGGTCCTACAATGAGCAGTTCTTC. Protein sequence: CASSSDFFFGGRGSYNEQFF.

The chain couples TRBV2 to TRBJ2-1; D uncertain. The V end was cut by 3 bases, the J end by 1 base, with 7 bases between. Per germline, CDR1 SNHLY and CDR2 FYNNEI. This CDR3 contains 14 residues. CDR3 protein: CASSDVTSYNEQFF. CDR3 in DNA: TGTGCCAGCAGTGACGTCACTTCCTACAATGAGCAGTTCTTC.

Written as DNA, the CDR3 is TGTGCCAGCAGCCGCGGCCCAGAGGGGAGAGATACGCAGTATTTT. Translating it yields CASSRGPEGRDTQYF. This chain uses TRBV7-8 with TRBJ2-3; D possibly matches TRBD1 or TRBD2 (5 bases each). Germline CDR1 reads SGHVS; CDR2 reads FQNEAQ. With 5 bases removed from V and 5 bases from J, the gap between germline ends came to 17 bases. The CDR3 runs to 15 residues. The full variable domain, its missing parts supplied by reference TRBV7-8 and TRBJ2-3, is GAGVSQSPRYKVAKRGQDVALRCDPISGHVSLFWYQQALGQGPEFLTYFQNEAQLDKSGLPSDRFFAERPEGSVSTLKIQRTQQEDSAVYLCASSRGPEGRDTQYFGPGTRLTVL.

The genes are TRBV2 and TRBJ2-5; possibly TRBD1 or TRBD2 for D (6 bases each). This CDR3 spans 15 amino acids. Trimming removed 1 base at V and 2 bases at J, with 11 bases between. Germline lookup yields CDR1 SNHLY and CDR2 FYNNEI. The DNA for the CDR3 is TGTGCCAGCAGTGAAGGGTGGGGGGCTCAAGAGACCCAGTACTTC. It codes for CASSEGWGAQETQYF.

This chain connects TRBV28 to TRBJ2-5, with D perhaps matching TRBD1 or TRBD2 (6 bases each). CDR3 length: 15 amino acids. Trimming removed 2 bases at V and 5 bases at J, with 15 bases between. The germline V gene has CDR1 MDHEN and CDR2 SYDVKM. The CDR3 protein is CASSLVGRRGETQYF. The CDR3 DNA is TGTGCCAGCAGTTTAGTTGGGCGGAGGGGGGAGACCCAGTACTTC.

This clone was found once. The V and J genes are TRBV19 and TRBJ2-7; D gene uncertain. The CDR3 extends over 14 amino acids. The germline V and J ends were trimmed by 5 bases and 4 bases, with 15 bases remaining between them. Germline CDR1 LNHDA, CDR2 SQIVND (reference sequence). CDR3: CASSALGNGYEQYF. The CDR3 region has the DNA TGTGCCAGTAGTGCCCTGGGGAATGGGTACGAGCAGTACTTC.

The chain carries TRBV27 and TRBJ2-7, with 9 nucleotides matching TRBD1. This CDR3 has 15 residues. CDR1 and CDR2 from the germline V gene are MNHEY and SMNVEV (reference sequence). J was trimmed by 5 bases and V by 3 bases; bases with no gene match: 8. CDR3 coding DNA: TGTGCCAGCAGTTTGGTTTCGACAGGGGGTGACGAGCAGTACTTC. As protein: CASSLVSTGGDEQYF.

V is TRBV29-1 and J is TRBJ2-2; D ambiguous. V lost 5 bases, J lost 3 bases, and 10 bases lay in between. Germline assignment: CDR1 SQVTM and CDR2 ANQGSEA. There are 13 residues in the CDR3. Here the CDR3 DNA reads TGCAGCGTTTATGACTTAGACACCGGGGAGCTGTTTTTT. Protein: CSVYDLDTGELFF.

The chain carries TRBV4-1 and TRBJ2-4; 7 nucleotides agree with TRBD1. CDR1 and CDR2 from the germline V gene are MGHRA and YSYEKL. The trim removed 4 bases at V and 0 bases at J, leaving 12 bases unmatched. The CDR3 is made up of 18 amino acids. This chain's CDR3 is CASSPDRVPLLAKNIQYF. CDR3 coding DNA: TGCGCCAGCAGCCCAGACAGGGTTCCCCTTTTAGCCAAAAACATTCAGTACTTC.

J is TRBJ2-3 and V is TRBV7-3, with D hard to call. Germline loops: CDR1 SGHTA, CDR2 FQGTGA. V was shortened by 0 bases and J by 5 bases, with 6 bases between the two germline ends. The CDR3 runs 13 residues. The CDR3 protein is CASSLTRRDTQYF. In DNA form, the CDR3 reads TGTGCCAGCAGCTTAACGAGAAGAGATACGCAGTATTTT.

The chain is built from TRBV5-1 and TRBJ2-7; 9 bases map to TRBD1. This CDR3 is 14 amino acids long. Germline V gives CDR1 SGHRS, CDR2 YFSETQ. V was clipped by 3 bases and J by 2 bases; unmatched bases: 3. DNA for the CDR3: TGCGCCAGCAGCTACGGGACAGGGACCTACGAGCAGTACTTC. Translating it yields CASSYGTGTYEQYF. The variable domain in full, with the rest retrieved from reference TRBV5-1 and TRBJ2-7, is KAGVTQTPRYLIKTRGQQVTLSCSPISGHRSVSWYQQTPGQGLQFLFEYFSETQRNKGNFPGRFSGRQFSNSRSEMNVSTLELGDSALYLCASSYGTGTYEQYFGPGTRLTVT.

CDR3 residues: CASSLEVSGSGETQYF. In DNA, the CDR3 is TGCGCCAGCAGCTTGGAGGTTAGCGGGTCAGGTGAGACCCAGTACTTC. The rearrangement uses TRBV5-1 and TRBJ2-5; the match to TRBD2 covers 7 bases. Germline lookup yields CDR1 SGHRS and CDR2 YFSETQ. The trim removed 0 bases at V and 5 bases at J, leaving 10 bases unmatched. The CDR3 loop spans 16 amino acids.

This rearrangement joins TRBV9 to TRBJ2-7; the D gene is possibly TRBD2 (6 bases). Germline CDR1 and CDR2: SGDLS and YYNGEE. V dropped 0 bases and J dropped 3 bases, with 13 bases sitting between them. This CDR3 has 15 amino acids. CDR3 sequence: CASSVAWGVGYEQYF. CDR3 DNA: TGTGCCAGCAGCGTAGCTTGGGGGGTGGGCTACGAGCAGTACTTC.